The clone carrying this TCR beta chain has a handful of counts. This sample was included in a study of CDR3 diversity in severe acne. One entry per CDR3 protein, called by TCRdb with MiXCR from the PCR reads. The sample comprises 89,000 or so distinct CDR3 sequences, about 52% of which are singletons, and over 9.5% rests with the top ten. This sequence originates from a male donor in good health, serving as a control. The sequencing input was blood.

In nucleotides, the CDR3 is TGTGCCAGCAGTCCCCAGTACGAGCAGTACTTC. Translation gives CASSPQYEQYF. The rearrangement joins TRBV6-6 to TRBJ2-7; the D is unclear. Germline V gives CDR1 MNHNY, CDR2 SVGAGI (reference sequence). V was trimmed by 5 bases and J by 4 bases, leaving 6 bases between them. The CDR3 covers 11 residues.